The TCR beta chain described here comes from a study of radiation and T cells in renal cell carcinoma. Study results and caveats: Baseline intratumoral clonotype presence is unknown without pretreatment biopsies.

Concerning this clone itself: The antigen remains undetermined.

Measured with immunoSEQ multiplex PCR; TCRdb has only the in-frame clones, and not every one. The sample carries around 45,000 clones, nearly 85% recorded once. The time point: blood 4 weeks post-SBRT, at nephrectomy. The treatment denotes: 15 Gy SBRT to primary tumor, nephrectomy 4 weeks later. Nephrectomy followed 15 Gy stereotactic body radiation by 4 weeks. The patient's renal cell carcinoma had clear cell pathology. The CDR3 sequence is 12 residues long. Between the trimmed V and J ends, which lost 2 bases and 6 bases, there was a span of 7 bases. Germline V gene lookup returns CDR1 ENHRY and CDR2 SYGVKD.

This sample comprised blood, obtained from a patient whose treatment included radiotherapy and nephrectomy. V and J are TRBV10-3 and TRBJ1-2; D might be TRBD1 (5 bases). The receptor was isolated from a woman between 65 and 79 years old with renal cell carcinoma. Here the CDR3 DNA reads TGTGCCATCAGTGAGAGGGACCATGGCTACACCTTC. This codes for CAISERDHGYTF.